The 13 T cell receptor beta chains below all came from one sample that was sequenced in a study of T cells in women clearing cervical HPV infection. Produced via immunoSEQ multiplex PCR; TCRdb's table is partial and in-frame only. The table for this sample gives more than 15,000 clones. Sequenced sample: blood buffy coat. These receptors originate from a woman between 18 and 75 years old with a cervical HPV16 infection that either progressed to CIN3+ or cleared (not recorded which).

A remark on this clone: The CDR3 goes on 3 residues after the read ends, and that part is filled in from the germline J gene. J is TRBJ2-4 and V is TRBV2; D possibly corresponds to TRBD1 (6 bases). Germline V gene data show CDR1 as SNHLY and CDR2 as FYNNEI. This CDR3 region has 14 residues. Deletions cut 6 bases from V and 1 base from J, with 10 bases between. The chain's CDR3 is CASRQGVAKNIQYF. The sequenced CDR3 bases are TGTGCCAGCAGACAGGGTGTGGCCAAAAACATT. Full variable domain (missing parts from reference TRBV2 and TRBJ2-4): EPEVTQTPSHQVTQMGQEVILRCVPISNHLYFYWYRQILGQKVEFLVSFYNNEISEKSEIFDDQFSVERPDGSNFTLKIRSTKLEDSAMYFCASRQGVAKNIQYFGAGTRLSVL.

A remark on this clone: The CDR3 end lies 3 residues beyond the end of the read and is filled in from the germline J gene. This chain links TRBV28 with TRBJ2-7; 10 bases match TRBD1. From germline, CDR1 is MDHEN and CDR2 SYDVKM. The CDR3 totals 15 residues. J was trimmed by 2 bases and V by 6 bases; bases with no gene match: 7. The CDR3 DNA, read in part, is TGTGCCAGCAGACCCTCCGGGACAGGGGCCTACGAG. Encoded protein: CASRPSGTGAYE. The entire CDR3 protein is CASRPSGTGAYEQYF.

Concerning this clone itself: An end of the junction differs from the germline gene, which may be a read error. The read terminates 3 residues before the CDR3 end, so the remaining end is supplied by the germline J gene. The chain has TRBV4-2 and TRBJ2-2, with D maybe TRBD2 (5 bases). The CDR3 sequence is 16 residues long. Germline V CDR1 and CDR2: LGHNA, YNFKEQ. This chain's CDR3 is CASSLNEDLSTGELFF. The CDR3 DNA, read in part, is TGCGCCAGCAGCCTAAACGAGGACTTATCCACCGGGGAG.

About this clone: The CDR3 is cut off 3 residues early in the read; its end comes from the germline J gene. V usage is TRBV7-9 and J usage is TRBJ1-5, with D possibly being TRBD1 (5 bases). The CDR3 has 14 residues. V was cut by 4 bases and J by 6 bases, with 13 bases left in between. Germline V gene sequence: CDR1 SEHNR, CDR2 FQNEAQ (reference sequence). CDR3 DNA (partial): TGTGCCAGCAGCTCTCAGGGAACGGGTCAGCCC. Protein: CASSSQGTGQP. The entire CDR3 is CASSSQGTGQPQHF.

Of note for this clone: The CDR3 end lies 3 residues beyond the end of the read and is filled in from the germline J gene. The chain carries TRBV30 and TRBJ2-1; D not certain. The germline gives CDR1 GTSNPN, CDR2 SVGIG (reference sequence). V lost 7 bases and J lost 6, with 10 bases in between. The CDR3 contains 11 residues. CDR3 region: CASLGSNEQFF. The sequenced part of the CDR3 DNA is TGTGCCTCCTTGGGCTCCAATGAG. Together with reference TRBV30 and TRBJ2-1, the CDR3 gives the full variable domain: SQTIHQWPATLVQPVGSPLSLECTVEGTSNPNLYWYRQAAGRGLQLLFYSVGIGQISSEVPQNLSASRPQDRQFILSSKKLLLSDSGFYLCASLGSNEQFFGPGTRLTVL.

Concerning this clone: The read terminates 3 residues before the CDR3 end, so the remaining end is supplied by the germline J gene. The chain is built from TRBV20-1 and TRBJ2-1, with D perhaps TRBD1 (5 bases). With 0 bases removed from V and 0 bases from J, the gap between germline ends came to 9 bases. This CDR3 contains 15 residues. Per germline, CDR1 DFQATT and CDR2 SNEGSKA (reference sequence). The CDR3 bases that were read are TGCAGTGCTAGAGATCACAGGCCCTCCTACAATGAG. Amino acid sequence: CSARDHRPSYNE. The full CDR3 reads CSARDHRPSYNEQFF.

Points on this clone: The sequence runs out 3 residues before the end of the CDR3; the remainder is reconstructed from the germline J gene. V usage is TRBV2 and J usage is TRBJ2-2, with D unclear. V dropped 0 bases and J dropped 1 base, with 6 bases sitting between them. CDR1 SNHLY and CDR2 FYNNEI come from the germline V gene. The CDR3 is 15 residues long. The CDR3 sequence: CASSEARQNTGELFF. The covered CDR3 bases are TGTGCCAGCAGTGAAGCCAGACAGAACACCGGGGAG.

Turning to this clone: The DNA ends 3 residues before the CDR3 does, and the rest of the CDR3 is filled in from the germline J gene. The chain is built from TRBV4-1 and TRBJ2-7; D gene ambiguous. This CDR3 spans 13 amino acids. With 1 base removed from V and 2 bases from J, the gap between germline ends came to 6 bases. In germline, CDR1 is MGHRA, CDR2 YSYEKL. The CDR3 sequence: CASSQGATYEQYF. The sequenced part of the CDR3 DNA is TGCGCCAGCAGCCAAGGGGCGACCTACGAG.

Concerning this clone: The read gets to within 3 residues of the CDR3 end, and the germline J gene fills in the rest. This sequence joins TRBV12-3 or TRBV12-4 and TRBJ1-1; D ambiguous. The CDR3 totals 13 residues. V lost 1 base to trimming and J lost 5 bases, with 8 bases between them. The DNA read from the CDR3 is TGTGCCAGCAGTTTAGGCACAGTGACTGAA. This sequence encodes CASSLGTVTE. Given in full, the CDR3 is CASSLGTVTEAFF.

The part of the CDR3 DNA that was read is TGTGCCAGCAGCCCAACCCCTGGGGGCGCGTATCTGAACACTGAA. Encoded protein: CASSPTPGGAYLNTE. The CDR3 as a whole reads CASSPTPGGAYLNTEAFF. The chain links TRBV4-2 to TRBJ1-1; tentatively, D is TRBD1 (6 bases). Read data end 3 residues before the CDR3 end; the end is taken from the germline J gene. V lost 4 bases and J 0 bases, leaving 21 bases between the germline ends. The germline CDR1 and CDR2 sequences are LGHNA and YNFKEQ. The CDR3 length is 18 residues.

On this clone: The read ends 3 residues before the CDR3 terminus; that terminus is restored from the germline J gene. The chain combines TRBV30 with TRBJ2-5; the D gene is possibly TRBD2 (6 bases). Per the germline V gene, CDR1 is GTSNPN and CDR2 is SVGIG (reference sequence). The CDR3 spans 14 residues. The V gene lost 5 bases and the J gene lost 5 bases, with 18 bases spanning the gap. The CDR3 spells CAWGRARRGETQYF. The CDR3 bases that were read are TGTGCCTGGGGACGGGCTAGACGGGGGGAGACC.

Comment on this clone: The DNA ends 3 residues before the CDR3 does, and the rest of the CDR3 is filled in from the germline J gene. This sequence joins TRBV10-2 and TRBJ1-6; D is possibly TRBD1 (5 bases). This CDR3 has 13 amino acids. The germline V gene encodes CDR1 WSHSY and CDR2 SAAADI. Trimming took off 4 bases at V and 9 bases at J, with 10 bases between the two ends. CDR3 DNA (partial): TGCGCCAGCAGTGCCAGGGCCGGTTCACCC. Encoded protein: CASSARAGSP. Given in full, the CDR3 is CASSARAGSPLHF.

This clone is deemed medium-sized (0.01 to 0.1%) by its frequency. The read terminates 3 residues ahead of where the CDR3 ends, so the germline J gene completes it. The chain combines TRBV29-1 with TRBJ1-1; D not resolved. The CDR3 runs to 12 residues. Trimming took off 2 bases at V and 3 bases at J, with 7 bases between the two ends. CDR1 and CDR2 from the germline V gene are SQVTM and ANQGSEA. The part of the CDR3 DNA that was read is TGCAGCGTTGAAAAAGGGTACACTGAA. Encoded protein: CSVEKGYTE. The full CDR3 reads CSVEKGYTEAFF.